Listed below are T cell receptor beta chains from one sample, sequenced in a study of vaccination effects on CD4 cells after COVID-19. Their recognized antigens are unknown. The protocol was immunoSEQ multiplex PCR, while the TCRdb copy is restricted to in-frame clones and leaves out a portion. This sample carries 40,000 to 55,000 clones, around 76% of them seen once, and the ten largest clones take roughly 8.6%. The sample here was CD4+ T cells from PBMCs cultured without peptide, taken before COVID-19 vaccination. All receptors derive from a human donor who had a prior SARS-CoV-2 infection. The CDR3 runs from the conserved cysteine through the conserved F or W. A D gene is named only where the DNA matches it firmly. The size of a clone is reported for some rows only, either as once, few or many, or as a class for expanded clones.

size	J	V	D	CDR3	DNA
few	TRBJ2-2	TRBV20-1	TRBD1	CSASSGQDTGELFF	TGCAGTGCTAGTTCGGGACAGGACACCGGGGAGCTGTTTTTT
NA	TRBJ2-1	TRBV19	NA	CASSDRFSRGDEQFF	TGTGCCAGTAGTGATCGGTTCTCCCGCGGGGATGAGCAGTTCTTC
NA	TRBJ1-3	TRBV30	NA	CAWKFRFSGNTIYF	TGTGCCTGGAAATTTAGGTTCTCTGGAAACACCATATATTTT
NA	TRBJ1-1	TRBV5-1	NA	CASSLGFGGGTEAFF	TGCGCCAGCAGCTTGGGTTTTGGGGGAGGCACTGAAGCTTTCTTT
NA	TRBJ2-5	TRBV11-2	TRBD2	CASSLGMTSGGLETQYF	TGTGCCAGCAGCTTAGGGATGACTAGCGGGGGACTAGAGACCCAGTACTTC
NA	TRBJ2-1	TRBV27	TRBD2	CASSLSTSGLDYNEQFF	TGTGCCAGCAGTCTTTCGACTAGCGGGCTGGACTACAATGAGCAGTTCTTC
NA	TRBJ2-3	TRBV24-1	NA	CATSDLSSPGDDTQYF	TGTGCCACCAGTGATTTGAGTAGTCCGGGAGATGATACGCAGTATTTT
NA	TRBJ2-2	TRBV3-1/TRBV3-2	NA	CASSQVVGNTGELFF	TGTGCCAGCAGCCAAGTGGTAGGGAACACCGGGGAGCTGTTTTTT
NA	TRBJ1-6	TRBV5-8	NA	CASSLPEWYNSPLHF	TGTGCCAGCAGCTTACCGGAATGGTATAATTCACCCCTCCACTTT
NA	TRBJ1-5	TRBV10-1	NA	CASSGRVVGSNQPQHF	TGCGCCAGCAGTGGCAGGGTGGTGGGGAGCAATCAGCCCCAGCATTTT
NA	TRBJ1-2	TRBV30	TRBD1	CAWSITGVAMSGYTF	TGTGCCTGGAGTATTACAGGGGTTGCAATGAGTGGCTACACCTTC
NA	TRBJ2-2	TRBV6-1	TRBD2	CASSELAGGTNTGELFF	TGTGCCAGCAGTGAACTAGCGGGAGGGACGAACACCGGGGAGCTGTTTTTT
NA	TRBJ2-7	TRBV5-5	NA	CASSPTGTSVYEQYF	TGTGCCAGCAGCCCGACCGGGACAAGTGTCTACGAGCAGTACTTC
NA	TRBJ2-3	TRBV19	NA	CASSIWGVGPDTQYF	TGTGCCAGTAGTATATGGGGGGTCGGCCCAGATACGCAGTATTTT
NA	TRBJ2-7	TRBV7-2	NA	CASSLSRSYEQYF	TGTGCCAGCAGCTTATCCCGATCCTACGAGCAGTACTTC
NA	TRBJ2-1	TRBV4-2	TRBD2	CASSQPLAGVLDEQFF	TGTGCCAGCAGCCAACCACTAGCGGGAGTTCTCGATGAGCAGTTCTTC
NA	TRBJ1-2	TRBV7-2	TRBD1	CASSQTATGGSDYGYTF	TGTGCCAGCAGCCAGACGGCGACAGGGGGATCTGACTATGGCTACACCTTC
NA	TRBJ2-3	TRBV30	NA	CAWGGLADTQYF	TGTGCCTGGGGGGGCCTGGCAGATACGCAGTATTTT
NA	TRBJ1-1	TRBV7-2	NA	CASSLFVFTDIQAFF	TGTGCCAGCAGCTTATTCGTATTTACAGACATCCAAGCTTTCTTT
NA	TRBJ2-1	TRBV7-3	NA	CASSLRRGVKQFF	TGTGCCAGCAGCTTAAGAAGGGGAGTGAAGCAGTTCTTC
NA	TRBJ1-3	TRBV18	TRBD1	CASSPGTGSTGNTIYF	TGTGCCAGCTCACCGGGGACAGGTTCAACTGGAAACACCATATATTTT
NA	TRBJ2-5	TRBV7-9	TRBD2	CASSRNLAGQETQYF	TGTGCCAGCAGCCGCAACTTAGCGGGGCAAGAGACCCAGTACTTC
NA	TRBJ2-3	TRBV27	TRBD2	CASKSRPTSGGAVDTQYF	TGTGCCAGCAAATCTAGACCGACTAGCGGGGGGGCCGTAGATACGCAGTATTTT
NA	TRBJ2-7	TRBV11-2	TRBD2	CASSLGVGLAGVYEQYF	TGTGCCAGCAGCTTAGGGGTAGGACTAGCGGGAGTCTACGAGCAGTACTTC
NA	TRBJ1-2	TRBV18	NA	CASSPQDAYGYTF	TGTGCCAGCTCACCACAGGATGCCTATGGCTACACCTTC
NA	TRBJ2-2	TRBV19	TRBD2	CASSRLAGIAGELFF	TGTGCCAGTAGTCGACTAGCGGGAATAGCCGGGGAGCTGTTTTTT
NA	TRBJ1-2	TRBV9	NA	CASSVAGPTNYGYTF	TGTGCCAGCAGCGTAGCAGGGCCCACTAACTATGGCTACACCTTC
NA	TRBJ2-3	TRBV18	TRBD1	CASSQSGTDTQYF	TGTGCCAGCTCACAATCCGGGACAGACACGCAGTATTTT
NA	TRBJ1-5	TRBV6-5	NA	CASSPDSRNQPQHF	TGTGCCAGCAGTCCGGACAGTCGCAATCAGCCCCAGCATTTT
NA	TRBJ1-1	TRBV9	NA	CASSVERDNALVGTEAFF	TGTGCCAGCAGCGTAGAGAGGGACAACGCCCTCGTGGGCACTGAAGCTTTCTTT
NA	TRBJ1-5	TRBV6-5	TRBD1	CASSAQGDQPQHF	TGTGCCAGCAGCGCACAGGGGGATCAGCCCCAGCATTTT
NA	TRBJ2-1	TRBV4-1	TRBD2	CASSPRGGRASNEQFF	TGCGCCAGCAGCCCCCGGGGCGGGAGGGCCAGCAATGAGCAGTTCTTC
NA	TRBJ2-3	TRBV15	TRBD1	CATSVRTGFTDTQYF	TGTGCCACCAGCGTACGGACAGGGTTCACAGATACGCAGTATTTT
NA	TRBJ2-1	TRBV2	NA	CASSGGPVLGRGRENVYNEQFF	TGTGCCAGCAGTGGGGGGCCAGTATTGGGGAGGGGGCGCGAAAATGTCTACAATGAGCAGTTCTTC